Shown below are 8 T cell receptor beta chains from a single sample sequenced in a study of cytomegalovirus exposure and HLA in healthy donors. A multiplex PCR was run with 60 Vbeta primers and 13 Jbeta primers. Method: immunoSEQ multiplex PCR; TCRdb's copy keeps in-frame clones and lacks some. Of under 150,000 clones listed, around three quarters are singletons. Sample: PBMCs. The receptor source for this set is a male donor in good health and CMV-seronegative.

V is TRBV16 and J is TRBJ2-2; 9 bases are shared with TRBD2. Germline trimming cut 1 base from V and 7 bases from J; bases unmatched to any gene: 10. CDR1 KGHSY and CDR2 FQNENV come from the germline V gene. This CDR3 spans 17 amino acids. The CDR3 nucleotides are TGTGCCAGCAGCCAATTCCGCGGGGGGGCCGGAGGCGGGGAGCTGTTTTTT. Its translation: CASSQFRGGAGGGELFF.

The rearrangement links TRBV19 to TRBJ1-4, with a possible D match to TRBD1 (5 bases). The germline V and J ends were trimmed by 4 bases and 4 bases, with 13 bases remaining between them. Germline CDR1 reads LNHDA; CDR2 reads SQIVND (reference sequence). The CDR3 runs 15 residues. As DNA, the CDR3 is TGTGCCAGTAGTACGAGACGGCAGGGTAATGAAAAACTGTTTTTT. This codes for CASSTRRQGNEKLFF.

The chain employs TRBV15 and TRBJ2-1; TRBD1 might be the D (6 bases). Germline CDR1 and CDR2: LNHNV and YYDKDF (reference sequence). V was trimmed by 0 bases and J by 3 bases, leaving 9 bases between them. The CDR3 runs 15 residues. CDR3 loop: CATSRDRDNYNEQFF. The CDR3 DNA follows: TGTGCCACCAGCAGAGATCGGGACAACTACAATGAGCAGTTCTTC. Looking up the rest from reference TRBV15 and TRBJ2-1 gives the full variable domain: DAMVIQNPRYQVTQFGKPVTLSCSQTLNHNVMYWYQQKSSQAPKLLFHYYDKDFNNEADTPDNFQSRRPNTSFCFLDIRSPGLGDTAMYLCATSRDRDNYNEQFFGPGTRLTVL.

The genes are TRBV30 and TRBJ1-1, with 8 positions matching TRBD1. V gave up 2 bases and J gave up 0 bases; unmatched junction bases: 14. This CDR3 spans 18 amino acids. Per the germline V gene, CDR1 is GTSNPN and CDR2 is SVGIG (reference sequence). CDR3 residues: CAWSRTGTGPFMNTEAFF. DNA for the CDR3: TGTGCCTGGAGTCGAACCGGGACAGGACCCTTCATGAACACTGAAGCTTTCTTT.

For the CDR3, the DNA is TGTGCCAGCAGCTTTGAGGGAATGAATTCACCCCTCCACTTT. Its translation is CASSFEGMNSPLHF. The chain joins TRBV7-2 to TRBJ1-6, with no clear D. The CDR3 is 14 amino acids. Germline assignment: CDR1 SGHTA and CDR2 FQGNSA. V gave up 3 bases and J gave up 7 bases, with 10 bases separating them.

The count of this clone is one. The CDR3 DNA sequence: TGTGCCAGCAGCCAAGAGGGCAGGGAGACCCAGTACTTC. This translates into CASSQEGRETQYF. The chain employs TRBV4-2 and TRBJ2-5; no reliable D call. The length of the CDR3 is 13 residues. Germline assignment: CDR1 LGHNA and CDR2 YNFKEQ. The V and J ends lost 0 bases and 5 bases respectively, with 7 bases between them.

V gene TRBV27 combines with J gene TRBJ2-7; maybe TRBD1 (5 bases). The CDR3 loop spans 13 amino acids. V was cut by 3 bases and J by 2 bases, with 8 bases left in between. Germline CDR1 reads MNHEY; CDR2 reads SMNVEV (reference sequence). The CDR3 spells CASSFRAAYEQYF. As DNA, the CDR3 is TGTGCCAGCAGTTTCAGGGCAGCCTACGAGCAGTACTTC.

This chain uses TRBV28 with TRBJ1-5; 8 positions match TRBD1. The CDR3 loop spans 14 amino acids. Per the germline V gene, CDR1 is MDHEN and CDR2 is SYDVKM. The trim removed 5 bases at V and 7 bases at J, leaving 7 bases unmatched. The CDR3 DNA sequence: TGTGCCAGCAGTCTTCAGGGGGCTTGGCAGCCCCAGCATTTT. This gives the protein CASSLQGAWQPQHF.